The sequence of this T cell receptor beta chain was determined in a study of shared clonotypes between healthy human individuals. The table came from immunoSEQ multiplex PCR; TCRdb's copy has only in-frame clones and leaves some out. Among some 350,000 clones listed, roughly 70% were seen once. Study conclusions and caveats: The study found lower generation probabilities in non-shared clonotypes than in those shared by all four donors.

Details on this clone: The antigen remains unidentified.

Division of CD4+ cells produced a CD45RA+ naive subset and a CD45RA-negative memory subset. CDR1 GTSNPN and CDR2 SVGIG come from the germline V gene (reference sequence). The V end lost 5 bases, the J end lost 9 bases, and 23 bases lay between the germline ends. This CDR3 region has 14 residues. The chain couples TRBV30 to TRBJ2-7; D might be TRBD1 or TRBD2, each matching 5 bases. Sequenced material: memory CD4+ T cells sorted from blood. Regarding subset: CD45RA-negative fraction. This TCR came from a man younger than 40 in good health. The CDR3 DNA follows: TGTGCCTGGGGGCCCGACGGGGCCCGGGGCGCGCAGTACTTC. This codes for CAWGPDGARGAQYF. Drawing the rest from reference TRBV30 and TRBJ2-7, the complete variable domain is SQTIHQWPATLVQPVGSPLSLECTVEGTSNPNLYWYRQAAGRGLQLLFYSVGIGQISSEVPQNLSASRPQDRQFILSSKKLLLSDSGFYLCAWGPDGARGAQYFGPGTRLTVT.